This TCR beta chain was sequenced during a study of cytomegalovirus exposure and HLA in healthy donors. TCRdb's copy holds only in-frame clones and misses some; the assay was immunoSEQ multiplex PCR. Of 65,000 to 90,000 clones listed, over 85% are singletons. J was trimmed by 4 bases and V by 3 bases; bases with no gene match: 8. The CDR3 contains 15 residues. Germline CDR1 reads LNHDA; CDR2 reads SQIVND (reference sequence). This chain links TRBV19 with TRBJ1-1, with 7 bases lining up with TRBD1. The receptor's source is a woman aged 18-29 years in good health and CMV-seropositive. Input material: PBMCs. The CDR3 reads CASSMMAGGSTEAFF. The CDR3 nucleotides read TGTGCCAGTAGTATGATGGCAGGGGGGAGCACTGAAGCTTTCTTT.